The 10 T cell receptor beta chains given below trace back to one sample, sequenced in a study of T cell responses to AZD1222 COVID-19 vaccine. The data were produced by immunoSEQ multiplex PCR, yet TCRdb's version contains in-frame clones alone and is incomplete. The data show some 130,000 clones, with roughly nine tenths seen just once and roughly 3.7% held by the top ten. The sequenced sample was peripheral blood, obtained on day 0 of AZD1222 vaccination. The receptors shown here come from an adult in good health.

The chain couples TRBV11-3 to TRBJ1-5; tentative D call: TRBD1 (5 bases). Between the trimmed V and J ends, which lost 5 bases and 3 bases, there was a span of 23 bases. Germline-derived CDR1 and CDR2 are SGHNT and YENEEA. This CDR3 is built from 18 residues. CDR3 loop: CASSTSRGTRALNQPQHF. CDR3 nucleotides: TGTGCCAGCAGCACTAGTCGGGGGACCCGGGCCCTCAATCAGCCCCAGCATTTT.

This clone was counted a single time. The chain uses TRBV11-3 and TRBJ2-7; TRBD1 matches at 9 bases. Germline CDR1 reads SGHNT; CDR2 reads YENEEA. V lost 2 bases, J lost 2 bases, and 4 bases stayed unmatched. The CDR3 sequence is 15 residues long. CDR3 amino acids: CASSLRGQGPYEQYF. The DNA for the CDR3 is TGTGCCAGCAGCTTACGGGGACAGGGTCCCTACGAGCAGTACTTC.

The chain has TRBV7-2 and TRBJ2-1, with 7 bases aligning to TRBD2. V lost 3 bases and J lost 7; bases outside the gene matches: 12. CDR3 size: 16 residues. Per germline, CDR1 SGHTA and CDR2 FQGNSA. The CDR3 loop is CASSFGRQLASNEQFF. The CDR3 coding sequence is TGTGCCAGCAGCTTCGGTCGACAACTAGCGAGTAATGAGCAGTTCTTC.

The chain has TRBV7-2 and TRBJ1-1, with TRBD1 matching 12 bases. The CDR3 has 19 residues. J was trimmed by 1 base and V by 3 bases; bases with no gene match: 12. From germline, CDR1 is SGHTA and CDR2 FQGNSA. CDR3 sequence (DNA): TGTGCCAGCAGCTTCGCCGGGACAGGGGGCGCGTGGAGGAACACTGAAGCTTTCTTT. Translated: CASSFAGTGGAWRNTEAFF.

This sequence joins TRBV28 and TRBJ1-5; D is unclear. The CDR3 sequence is 15 residues long. V lost 3 bases and J lost 3, with 12 bases in between. Germline lookup yields CDR1 MDHEN and CDR2 SYDVKM. This chain's CDR3 is CASSLSWILNQPQHF. The CDR3 nucleotides read TGTGCCAGCAGTTTGAGTTGGATTCTCAATCAGCCCCAGCATTTT.

V and J are TRBV19 and TRBJ2-2, with 10 nucleotides matching TRBD1. CDR1 and CDR2 from the germline V gene are LNHDA and SQIVND (reference sequence). The CDR3 contains 16 residues. Unmatched junction bases numbered 8, after V lost 4 bases and J lost 6 bases. CDR3: CASSTPPGQGSGELFF. CDR3 nucleotides: TGTGCCAGTAGTACACCACCGGGACAGGGGTCCGGGGAGCTGTTTTTT. Based on the CDR3 plus reference TRBV19 and TRBJ2-2, the full variable domain is DGGITQSPKYLFRKEGQNVTLSCEQNLNHDAMYWYRQDPGQGLRLIYYSQIVNDFQKGDIAEGYSVSREKKESFPLTVTSAQKNPTAFYLCASSTPPGQGSGELFFGEGSRLTVL.

The chain carries TRBV6-4 and TRBJ2-1; D remains unclear. Trimming left V 6 bases short and J 5 bases short, with 11 bases between. The CDR3 has 13 residues. Germline V lookup: CDR1 MRHNA, CDR2 SNTAGT. The CDR3 DNA is TGTGCCAGCAGCGCCCGCTGGGACAATGAGCAGTTCTTC. The encoded protein is CASSARWDNEQFF.

A note on this clone: Because the CDR3's place on the DNA is in doubt, the DNA is left out and the CDR3 is given as listed by TCRdb. CDR3 protein: CASSLFGAGGFGSTNEKLFF. The chain uses TRBV7-8 and TRBJ1-4. Termini included, the CDR3 measures 20 amino acids. The V gene's germline CDR1 is SGHVS and CDR2 FQNEAQ.

V is TRBV28 and J is TRBJ1-2; the match to TRBD1 covers 7 bases. The germline CDR1 and CDR2 sequences are MDHEN and SYDVKM. V shed 5 bases and J 8 bases; nucleotides not matched to a gene: 8. This CDR3 is built from 13 residues. The DNA of the CDR3 is TGTGCCAGCAGTCCTGACAGGGTAAAGGGCTACACCTTC. It codes for CASSPDRVKGYTF.

The V and J genes are TRBV5-1 and TRBJ2-5; 10 bases fit TRBD2. The germline gives CDR1 SGHRS, CDR2 YFSETQ. CDR3 length: 14 amino acids. The V and J ends lost 4 bases and 3 bases, in that order; junction bases with no gene match: 3. For the CDR3, the DNA is TGCGCCAGCAGCCCTACTAGCGGGGAAGAGACCCAGTACTTC. It specifies CASSPTSGEETQYF.